One sample yielded the 16 T cell receptor beta chains listed below, sequenced in a study of T-cell reconstitution after alpha-beta-depleted transplantation in children. Molecular barcoding with unique molecular identifiers was used for the TCRbeta library. TCRdb re-called the PCR reads with MiXCR, one entry per CDR3 protein. The sample lists about 640,000 distinct CDR3 sequences, 16% seen once, with 1.1% in the top ten. Material: PBMCs from the stem cell graft donor, obtained from the stem cell graft. These receptors all stem from a human donor who donated a stem cell graft to a child with acute myeloid leukemia.

This clonotype showed up many times. The chain joins TRBV5-1 to TRBJ1-1, with D tentatively TRBD1 (6 bases). This CDR3 contains 16 residues. Germline values: CDR1 SGHRS, CDR2 YFSETQ. V gave up 0 bases and J gave up 0 bases, with 12 bases separating them. The CDR3 DNA is TGCGCCAGCAGCTTGGGTTCAGGACAGATGAACACTGAAGCTTTCTTT. Amino acids: CASSLGSGQMNTEAFF.

Only a few counts were recorded for this clonotype. The chain combines TRBV11-2 with TRBJ1-2, with TRBD1 as a possible D gene (6 bases). CDR3 length equals 21 residues. V lost 5 bases, J lost 7 bases, and 38 bases lay in between. Germline CDR1 reads SGHAT; CDR2 reads FQNNGV. The CDR3 DNA sequence: TGTGCCAGCAGCGGGGAAGCAGGGGACGTTTCGTTGAAGATACATTTACCTGGCTACACCTTC. Translation: CASSGEAGDVSLKIHLPGYTF.

This clonotype came up many times. V and J are TRBV20-1 and TRBJ2-5, with no clear D. This CDR3 contains 13 residues. Per the germline V gene, CDR1 is DFQATT and CDR2 is SNEGSKA (reference sequence). With 6 bases removed from V and 6 bases from J, the gap between germline ends came to 17 bases. In DNA form, the CDR3 reads TGCAGTGCGGGCGAAACCTTCTTCAAGACCCAGTACTTC. As protein: CSAGETFFKTQYF.

This clonotype was recorded at least ten times. The chain is built from TRBV20-1 and TRBJ1-2; D gene uncertain. The CDR3 extends over 14 amino acids. V was shortened by 5 bases and J by 3 bases, with 16 bases between the two germline ends. In germline, CDR1 is DFQATT, CDR2 SNEGSKA (reference sequence). The CDR3 sequence is CSAPRPDRHYGYTF. The CDR3 nucleotides read TGCAGTGCTCCTCGTCCCGACCGCCACTATGGCTACACCTTC.

This clonotype was detected many times. This rearrangement joins TRBV6-1 to TRBJ1-6, with D uncertain. The V end was cut by 7 bases, the J end by 9 bases, with 13 bases between. There are 13 residues in the CDR3. The germline V gene encodes CDR1 MNHNS and CDR2 SASEGT. The CDR3 nucleotides read TGTGCCAGCACCATACCCAGCGGTTCACCCCTCCACTTT. Translating gives CASTIPSGSPLHF.

The table lists this clonotype with many counts. The chain links TRBV7-2 to TRBJ2-3; a weak D match, TRBD2 (5 bases). The CDR3 runs 15 residues. Germline CDR1 is SGHTA and CDR2 is FQGNSA. Trimming removed 0 bases from V and 6 bases from J, with 13 bases in between. The CDR3 nucleotides read TGTGCCAGCAGCTTAGCTAGCGACATCGTTGATACGCAGTATTTT. Protein product: CASSLASDIVDTQYF.

This clonotype was observed at least ten times. V usage is TRBV20-1 and J usage is TRBJ2-7; no definite D call. Germline CDR1 and CDR2: DFQATT and SNEGSKA (reference sequence). The CDR3 sequence is 18 residues long. The V gene lost 6 bases and the J gene lost 0 bases, with 27 bases spanning the gap. The DNA of the CDR3 is TGCAGTGCAATGCCGCTGACCCACGATACGGCGAGCTCCTACGAGCAGTACTTC. Its translation is CSAMPLTHDTASSYEQYF.

The sample holds many counts of this clonotype. The gene calls are TRBV7-6 and TRBJ1-4, with unresolved D. The V end lost 5 bases, the J end lost 1 base, and 5 bases lay between the germline ends. The length of the CDR3 is 13 residues. Germline V gene lookup returns CDR1 SGHVS and CDR2 FNYEAQ. CDR3 residues: CASSPRTNEKLFF. For the CDR3, the DNA is TGTGCCAGCAGCCCGAGAACTAATGAAAAACTGTTTTTT.

The J gene is TRBJ2-1, the V gene TRBV25-1; 12 bases are shared with TRBD2. The V gene's germline CDR1 is MGHDK and CDR2 SYGVNS. V was pared by 4 bases and J by 8 bases, with 9 bases of the junction left unmatched. This CDR3 contains 16 residues. The CDR3 coding sequence is TGTGCCAGCAGTGGACTAGCGGGGGTGGCCCGGGATGAGCAGTTCTTC. This encodes CASSGLAGVARDEQFF. The variable domain in full, completed from reference TRBV25-1 and TRBJ2-1, reads EADIYQTPRYLVIGTGKKITLECSQTMGHDKMYWYQQDPGMELHLIHYSYGVNSTEKGDLSSESTVSRIRTEHFPLTLESARPSHTSQYLCASSGLAGVARDEQFFGPGTRLTVL.

This clonotype was seen many times. This chain links TRBV29-1 with TRBJ1-1; D unresolved. Trimming pared 5 bases from V and 4 bases from J, leaving 17 bases between. CDR1 is SQVTM and CDR2 is ANQGSEA in the germline V gene. This CDR3 is 14 amino acids long. The DNA for the CDR3 is TGCAGCGTTCCGCGGGGTCAGCTGGGCACTGAAGCTTTCTTT. Translated, it gives CSVPRGQLGTEAFF.

This clonotype came up many times. V and J are TRBV5-1 and TRBJ2-3, with 7 bases matching TRBD2. With 0 bases clipped from V and 1 base from J, the junction kept 2 bases outside the gene matches. The CDR3 consists of 15 residues. Germline V gives CDR1 SGHRS, CDR2 YFSETQ. CDR3 sequence reads: CASSLDLAGTDTQYF. CDR3 coding DNA: TGCGCCAGCAGCTTGGATCTAGCGGGCACAGATACGCAGTATTTT.

This clonotype was seen ten or more times. The rearrangement links TRBV7-9 to TRBJ2-1; TRBD2 matches at 12 bases. CDR3 length: 16 amino acids. Germline lookup yields CDR1 SEHNR and CDR2 FQNEAQ (reference sequence). Germline trimming cut 2 bases from V and 9 bases from J; bases unmatched to any gene: 8. The CDR3 nucleotides read TGTGCCAGCAGCTTAACCCCTAGCGGGGGGGCAGGTGAGCAGTTCTTC. Amino acid sequence: CASSLTPSGGAGEQFF.

Only a few counts were recorded for this clonotype. The rearrangement joins TRBV12-3 or TRBV12-4 to TRBJ2-7; a weak D match, TRBD1 (7 bases). V was trimmed by 1 base and J by 7 bases, leaving 14 bases between them. This CDR3 has 14 residues. The CDR3 bases are TGTGCCAGCAGTTTAGGGAGGGGGCTGGAGGAGCAGTACTTC. Translating it yields CASSLGRGLEEQYF.

This clonotype was counted only a few times. CDR3 nucleotide sequence: TGTGCCAGCAGCCCAGTGGGGACACCCACCGGGGAGCTGTTTTTT. As protein: CASSPVGTPTGELFF. The rearrangement joins TRBV7-2 to TRBJ2-2; D is possibly TRBD1 (6 bases). V gave up 5 bases and J gave up 4 bases, with 14 bases separating them. CDR3 length: 15 residues. In germline, CDR1 is SGHTA, CDR2 FQGNSA. Combining the CDR3 with reference TRBV7-2 and TRBJ2-2 gives the whole variable domain GAGVSQSPSNKVTEKGKDVELRCDPISGHTALYWYRQSLGQGLEFLIYFQGNSAPDKSGLPSDRFSAERTGGSVSTLTIQRTQQEDSAVYLCASSPVGTPTGELFFGEGSRLTVL.

This clonotype was detected many times. The chain links TRBV12-3 or TRBV12-4 to TRBJ2-2; no definite D call. The CDR3 runs to 13 residues. The V end lost 5 bases, the J end lost 5 bases, and 9 bases lay between the germline ends. The CDR3 reads CASSLLRTGELFF. The CDR3 DNA sequence: TGTGCCAGCAGTCTCCTGAGGACCGGGGAGCTGTTTTTT.

Ten or more counts support this clonotype. J is TRBJ2-3 and V is TRBV5-1, with a tentative D call TRBD2 (7 bases). Germline assignment: CDR1 SGHRS and CDR2 YFSETQ. V was pared by 7 bases and J by 4 bases, with 16 bases between. The CDR3 is 14 residues long. The CDR3 sequence: CASARGDMSDTQYF. For the CDR3, the DNA is TGCGCCAGCGCCCGGGGGGACATGTCAGATACGCAGTATTTT.